This T cell receptor (beta chain) originates from a study of human T cells and chemical hapten exposure. For the study at large: The patient population, which was mostly female, had alopecia areata, totalis or universalis. Study outcomes and limitations: The count of PT1 expanded TCRs correlated positively with patch test score. The immune response of these alopecia patients might not match healthy individuals'.

V lost 0 bases, J lost 5 bases, and 5 bases lay in between. In germline, CDR1 is SGHTA, CDR2 FQGNSA. The CDR3 runs 13 residues. This clonotype was recorded a few times. Its antigen remains unidentified. Time point meaning: patch test 1, 2 weeks after DPC sensitization. Regarding treatment: therapeutic diphenylcyclopropenone sensitization with weekly scalp DPC. Alopecia patients between 18 and 70 years old and suitable for DPC were used as donors. TCRdb independently ran MiXCR on the RACE reads; one entry per CDR3 protein. The repertoire consists of approximately 400,000 distinct CDR3 sequences, with roughly 5% occurring once and the leading ten covering 2% to 2.5%.

The V and J genes are TRBV7-2 and TRBJ2-1, with D unresolved. The sequence was collected from a woman aged 50 to 60 with alopecia areata. Some clones in this sample may be carry-over from other donors' samples. Sequences were derived from whole blood, sampled in connection with sensitization to the hapten diphenylcyclopropenone (DPC). This CDR3 is CASSLAPHNEQFF. In nucleotides, the CDR3 is TGTGCCAGCAGCTTAGCCCCCCACAATGAGCAGTTCTTC. Supplemented by reference TRBV7-2 and TRBJ2-1, the full variable domain reads GAGVSQSPSNKVTEKGKDVELRCDPISGHTALYWYRQSLGQGLEFLIYFQGNSAPDKSGLPSDRFSAERTGGSVSTLTIQRTQQEDSAVYLCASSLAPHNEQFFGPGTRLTVL.